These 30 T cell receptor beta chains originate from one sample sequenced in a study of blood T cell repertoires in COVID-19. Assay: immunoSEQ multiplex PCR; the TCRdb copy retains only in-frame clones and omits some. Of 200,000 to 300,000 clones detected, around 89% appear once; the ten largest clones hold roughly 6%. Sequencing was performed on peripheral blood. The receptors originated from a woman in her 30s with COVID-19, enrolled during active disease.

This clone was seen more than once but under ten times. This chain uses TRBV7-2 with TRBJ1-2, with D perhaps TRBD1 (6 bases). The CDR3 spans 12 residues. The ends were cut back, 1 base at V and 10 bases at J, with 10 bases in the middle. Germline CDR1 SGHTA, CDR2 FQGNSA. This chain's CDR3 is CASSLGQVDYTF. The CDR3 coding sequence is TGTGCCAGCAGCTTAGGACAGGTTGACTACACCTTC.

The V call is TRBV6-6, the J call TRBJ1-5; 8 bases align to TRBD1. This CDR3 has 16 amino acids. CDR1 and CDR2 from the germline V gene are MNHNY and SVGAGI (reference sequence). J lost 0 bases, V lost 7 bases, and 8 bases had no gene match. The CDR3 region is CASTKDRANSNQPQHF. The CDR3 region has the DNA TGTGCCAGCACCAAGGACAGGGCAAATAGCAATCAGCCCCAGCATTTT.

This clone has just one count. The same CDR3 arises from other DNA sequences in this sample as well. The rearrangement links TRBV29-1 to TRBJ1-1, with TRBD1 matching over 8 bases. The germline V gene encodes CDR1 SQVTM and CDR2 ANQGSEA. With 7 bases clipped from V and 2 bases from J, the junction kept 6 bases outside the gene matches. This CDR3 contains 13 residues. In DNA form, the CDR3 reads TGCAGCGCGGGAGCAGGGGGCAACACTGAAGCTTTCTTT. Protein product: CSAGAGGNTEAFF.

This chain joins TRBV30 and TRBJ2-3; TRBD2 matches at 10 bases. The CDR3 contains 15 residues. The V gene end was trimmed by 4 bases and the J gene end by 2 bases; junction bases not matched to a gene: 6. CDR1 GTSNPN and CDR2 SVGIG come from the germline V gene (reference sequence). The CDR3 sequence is CAWNSGRTHTDTQYF. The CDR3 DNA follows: TGTGCCTGGAATAGCGGGAGGACACACACAGATACGCAGTATTTT.

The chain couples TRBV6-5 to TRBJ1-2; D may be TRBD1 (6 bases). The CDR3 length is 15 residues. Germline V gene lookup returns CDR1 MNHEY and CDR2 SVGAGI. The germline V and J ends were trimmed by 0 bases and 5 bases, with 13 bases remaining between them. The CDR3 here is CASSYSGGGPYGYTF. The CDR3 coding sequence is TGTGCCAGCAGTTACTCTGGGGGGGGCCCATATGGCTACACCTTC.

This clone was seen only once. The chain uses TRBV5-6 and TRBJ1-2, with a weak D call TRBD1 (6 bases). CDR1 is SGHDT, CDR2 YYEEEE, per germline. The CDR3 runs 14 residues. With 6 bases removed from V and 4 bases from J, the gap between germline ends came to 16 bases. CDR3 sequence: CASTPSVRGYGYTF. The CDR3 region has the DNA TGTGCCAGCACTCCATCGGTCAGGGGCTATGGCTACACCTTC.

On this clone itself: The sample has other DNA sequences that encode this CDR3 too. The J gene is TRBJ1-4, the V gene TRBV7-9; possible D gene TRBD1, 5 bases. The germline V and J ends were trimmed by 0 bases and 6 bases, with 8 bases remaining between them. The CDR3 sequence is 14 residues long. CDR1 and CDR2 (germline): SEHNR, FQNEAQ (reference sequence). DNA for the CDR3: TGTGCCAGCAGCTTAGCACGGGGGGATGAAAAACTGTTTTTT. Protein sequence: CASSLARGDEKLFF.

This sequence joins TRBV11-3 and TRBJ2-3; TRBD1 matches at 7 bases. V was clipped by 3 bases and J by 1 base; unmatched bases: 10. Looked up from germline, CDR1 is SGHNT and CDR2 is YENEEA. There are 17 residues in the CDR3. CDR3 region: CASSFRTGTIGTDTQYF. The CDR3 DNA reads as TGTGCCAGCAGCTTCCGGACAGGTACGATTGGCACAGATACGCAGTATTTT.

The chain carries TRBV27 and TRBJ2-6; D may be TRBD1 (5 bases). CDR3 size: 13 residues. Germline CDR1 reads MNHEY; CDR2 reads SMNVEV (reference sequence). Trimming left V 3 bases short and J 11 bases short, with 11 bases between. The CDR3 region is CASSFREGDVLTF. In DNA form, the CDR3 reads TGTGCCAGCAGTTTCCGCGAAGGGGACGTCCTGACTTTC. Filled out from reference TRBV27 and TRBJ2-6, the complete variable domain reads EAQVTQNPRYLITVTGKKLTVTCSQNMNHEYMSWYRQDPGLGLRQIYYSMNVEVTDKGDVPEGYKVSRKEKRNFPLILESPSPNQTSLYFCASSFREGDVLTFGAGSRLTVL.

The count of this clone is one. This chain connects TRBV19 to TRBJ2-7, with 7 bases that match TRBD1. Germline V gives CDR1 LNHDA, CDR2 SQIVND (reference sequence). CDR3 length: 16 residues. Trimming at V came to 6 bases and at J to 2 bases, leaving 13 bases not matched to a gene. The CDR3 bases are TGTGCCAGTAGCCGACGTCAGGGGGACAGTCCCTACGAGCAGTACTTC. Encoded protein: CASSRRQGDSPYEQYF. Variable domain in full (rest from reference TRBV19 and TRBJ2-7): DGGITQSPKYLFRKEGQNVTLSCEQNLNHDAMYWYRQDPGQGLRLIYYSQIVNDFQKGDIAEGYSVSREKKESFPLTVTSAQKNPTAFYLCASSRRQGDSPYEQYFGPGTRLTVT.

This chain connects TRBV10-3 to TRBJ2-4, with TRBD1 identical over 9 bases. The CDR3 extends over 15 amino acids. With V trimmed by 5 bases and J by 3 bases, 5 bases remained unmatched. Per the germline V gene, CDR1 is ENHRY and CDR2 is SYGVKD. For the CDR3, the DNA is TGTGCCATCAGTTTAGACAGGGGGGACAAAAACATTCAGTACTTC. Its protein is CAISLDRGDKNIQYF.

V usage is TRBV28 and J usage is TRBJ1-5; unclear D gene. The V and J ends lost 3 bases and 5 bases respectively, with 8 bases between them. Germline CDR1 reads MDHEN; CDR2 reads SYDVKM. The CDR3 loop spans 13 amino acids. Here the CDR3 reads CASSFRSDQPQHF. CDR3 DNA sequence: TGTGCCAGCAGTTTTAGGAGCGATCAGCCCCAGCATTTT.

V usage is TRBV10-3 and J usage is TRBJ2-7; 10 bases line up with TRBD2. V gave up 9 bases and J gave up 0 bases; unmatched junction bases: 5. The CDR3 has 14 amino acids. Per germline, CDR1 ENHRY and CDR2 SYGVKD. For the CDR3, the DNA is TGTGCCATTCTAGCGGGAGTCCTCTCCTACGAGCAGTACGTC. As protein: CAILAGVLSYEQYV.

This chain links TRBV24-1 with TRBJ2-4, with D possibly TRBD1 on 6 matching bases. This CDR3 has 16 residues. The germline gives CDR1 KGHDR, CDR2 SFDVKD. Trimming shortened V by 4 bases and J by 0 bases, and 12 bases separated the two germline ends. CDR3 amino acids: CATSDRGHQAKNIQYF. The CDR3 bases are TGTGCCACCAGTGACCGGGGACACCAAGCCAAAAACATTCAGTACTTC.

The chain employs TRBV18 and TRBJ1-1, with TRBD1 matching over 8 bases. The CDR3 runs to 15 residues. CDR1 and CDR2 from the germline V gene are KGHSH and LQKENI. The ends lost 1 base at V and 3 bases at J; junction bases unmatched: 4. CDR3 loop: CASSPLSGQDTEAFF. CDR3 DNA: TGTGCCAGCTCACCACTATCGGGACAGGACACTGAAGCTTTCTTT.

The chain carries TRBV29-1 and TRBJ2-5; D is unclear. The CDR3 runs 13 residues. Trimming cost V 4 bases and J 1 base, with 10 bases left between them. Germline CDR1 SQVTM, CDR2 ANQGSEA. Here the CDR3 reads CSVGSRSQETQYF. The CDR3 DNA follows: TGCAGCGTTGGGTCCAGGTCCCAAGAGACCCAGTACTTC.

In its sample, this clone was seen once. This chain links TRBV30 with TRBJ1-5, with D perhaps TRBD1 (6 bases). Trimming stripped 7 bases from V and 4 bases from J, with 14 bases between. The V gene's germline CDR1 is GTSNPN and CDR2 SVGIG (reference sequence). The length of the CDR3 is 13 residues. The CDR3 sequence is CAYERTGNQPQHF. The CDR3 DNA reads TGTGCCTACGAACGTACAGGGAATCAGCCCCAGCATTTT.

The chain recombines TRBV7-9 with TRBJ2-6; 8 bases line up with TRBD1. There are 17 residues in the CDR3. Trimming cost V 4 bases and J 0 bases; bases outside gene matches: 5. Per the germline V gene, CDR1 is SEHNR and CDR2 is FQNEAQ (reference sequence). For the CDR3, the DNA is TGTGCCAGCAGCTCGGGACAGGTTAACTCTGGGGCCAACGTCCTGACTTTC. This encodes CASSSGQVNSGANVLTF. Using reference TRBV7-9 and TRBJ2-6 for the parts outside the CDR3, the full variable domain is DTGVSQNPRHKITKRGQNVTFRCDPISEHNRLYWYRQTLGQGPEFLTYFQNEAQLEKSRLLSDRFSAERPKGSFSTLEIQRTEQGDSAMYLCASSSGQVNSGANVLTFGAGSRLTVL.

CDR3 region: CATSESTSPSSYNEQFF. CDR3 in DNA: TGTGCCACCAGTGAATCGACAAGCCCGAGCTCCTACAATGAGCAGTTCTTC. V and J are TRBV24-1 and TRBJ2-1; D unclear. The CDR3 loop spans 17 amino acids. The germline V and J ends were trimmed by 4 bases and 0 bases, with 15 bases remaining between them. The germline gives CDR1 KGHDR, CDR2 SFDVKD.

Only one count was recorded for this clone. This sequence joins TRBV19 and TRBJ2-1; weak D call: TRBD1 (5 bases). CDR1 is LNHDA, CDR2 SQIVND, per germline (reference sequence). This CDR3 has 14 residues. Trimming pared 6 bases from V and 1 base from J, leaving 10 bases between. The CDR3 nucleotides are TGTGCCAGTAGCCCAGGGTGGTCCTACAATGAGCAGTTCTTC. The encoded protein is CASSPGWSYNEQFF. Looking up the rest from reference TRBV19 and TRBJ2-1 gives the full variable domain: DGGITQSPKYLFRKEGQNVTLSCEQNLNHDAMYWYRQDPGQGLRLIYYSQIVNDFQKGDIAEGYSVSREKKESFPLTVTSAQKNPTAFYLCASSPGWSYNEQFFGPGTRLTVL.

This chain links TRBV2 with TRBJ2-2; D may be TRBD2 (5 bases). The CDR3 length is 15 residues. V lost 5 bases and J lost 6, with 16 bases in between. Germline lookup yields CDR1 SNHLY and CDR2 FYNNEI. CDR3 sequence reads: CASSPRAGASGELFF. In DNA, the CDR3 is TGTGCCAGCAGTCCCCGGGCGGGCGCTTCCGGGGAGCTGTTTTTT. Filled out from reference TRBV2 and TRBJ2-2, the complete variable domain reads EPEVTQTPSHQVTQMGQEVILRCVPISNHLYFYWYRQILGQKVEFLVSFYNNEISEKSEIFDDQFSVERPDGSNFTLKIRSTKLEDSAMYFCASSPRAGASGELFFGEGSRLTVL.

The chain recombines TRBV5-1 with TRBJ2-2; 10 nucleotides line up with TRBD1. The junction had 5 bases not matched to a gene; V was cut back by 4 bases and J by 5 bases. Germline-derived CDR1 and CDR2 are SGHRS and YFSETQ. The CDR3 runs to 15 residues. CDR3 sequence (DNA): TGCGCCAGCAGCAGGGACAGGGGCGGAACCGGGGAGCTGTTTTTT. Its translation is CASSRDRGGTGELFF.

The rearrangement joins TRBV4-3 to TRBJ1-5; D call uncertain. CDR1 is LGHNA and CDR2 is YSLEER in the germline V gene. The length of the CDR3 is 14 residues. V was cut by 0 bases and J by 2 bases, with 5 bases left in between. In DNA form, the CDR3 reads TGCGCCAGCAGCCAAGAGACTGGCAATCAGCCCCAGCATTTT. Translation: CASSQETGNQPQHF.

CDR3 DNA: TGTGCCAGCAGCCAACTTGTAGCGGGTCCCGAGCAGTACTTC. It encodes CASSQLVAGPEQYF. This sequence joins TRBV3-1 (or the pseudogene TRBV3-2) and TRBJ2-7, with 7 bases that match TRBD2. V gave up 2 bases and J gave up 6 bases; unmatched junction bases: 7. Looked up from germline, CDR1 is LGHDT and CDR2 is YNNKEL (reference sequence). The CDR3 is made up of 14 amino acids.

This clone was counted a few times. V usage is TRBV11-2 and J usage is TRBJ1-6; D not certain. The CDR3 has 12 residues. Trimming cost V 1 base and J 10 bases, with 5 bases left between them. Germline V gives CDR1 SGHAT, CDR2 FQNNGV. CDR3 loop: CASSLGESPLHF. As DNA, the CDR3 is TGTGCCAGCAGCTTAGGGGAGTCACCCCTCCACTTT.

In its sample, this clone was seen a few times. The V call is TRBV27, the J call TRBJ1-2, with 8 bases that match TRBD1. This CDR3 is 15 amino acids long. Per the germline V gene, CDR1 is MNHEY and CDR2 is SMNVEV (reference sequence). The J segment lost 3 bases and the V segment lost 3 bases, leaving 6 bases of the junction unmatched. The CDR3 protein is CASSLGQGAHYGYTF. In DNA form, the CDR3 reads TGTGCCAGCAGTTTGGGCCAGGGGGCCCACTATGGCTACACCTTC.

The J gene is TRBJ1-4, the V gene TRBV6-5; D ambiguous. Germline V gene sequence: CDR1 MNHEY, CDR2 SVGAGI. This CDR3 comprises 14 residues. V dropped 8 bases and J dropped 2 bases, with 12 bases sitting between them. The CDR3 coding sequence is TGTGCCAGCTCCCCGGGGATGACTAATGAAAAACTGTTTTTT. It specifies CASSPGMTNEKLFF.

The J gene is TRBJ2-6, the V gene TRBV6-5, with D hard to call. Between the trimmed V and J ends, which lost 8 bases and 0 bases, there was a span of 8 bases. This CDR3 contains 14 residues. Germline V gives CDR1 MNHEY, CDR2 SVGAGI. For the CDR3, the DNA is TGTGCCAGCCAGGCAGGCTCTGGGGCCAACGTCCTGACTTTC. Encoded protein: CASQAGSGANVLTF.

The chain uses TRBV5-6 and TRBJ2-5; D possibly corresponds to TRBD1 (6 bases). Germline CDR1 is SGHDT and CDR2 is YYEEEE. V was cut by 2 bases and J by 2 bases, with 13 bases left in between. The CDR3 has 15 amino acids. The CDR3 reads CASSFVDRDQETQYF. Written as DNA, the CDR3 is TGTGCCAGCAGCTTTGTGGACAGAGATCAAGAGACCCAGTACTTC. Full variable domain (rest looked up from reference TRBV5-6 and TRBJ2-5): DAGVTQSPTHLIKTRGQQVTLRCSPKSGHDTVSWYQQALGQGPQFIFQYYEEEERQRGNFPDRFSGHQFPNYSSELNVNALLLGDSALYLCASSFVDRDQETQYFGPGTRLLVL.

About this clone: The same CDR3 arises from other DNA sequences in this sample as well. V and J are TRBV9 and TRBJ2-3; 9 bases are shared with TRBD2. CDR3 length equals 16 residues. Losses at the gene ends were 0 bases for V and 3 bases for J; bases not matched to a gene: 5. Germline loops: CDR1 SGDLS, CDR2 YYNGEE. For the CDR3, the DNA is TGTGCCAGCAGCGTAGGGCTAGCGGGATTAACAGATACGCAGTATTTT. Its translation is CASSVGLAGLTDTQYF.